A single sample is the source of the 32 T cell receptor beta chains below, sequenced in a study of blood T cell repertoires in COVID-19 (dated by TCRdb to the early 2020s). Library creation used the immunoSEQ multiplex PCR assay. TCRdb stores this immuneACCESS table with in-frame sequences only. Part of the clones is absent; in the studies checked, under half of the shortfall reflects unresolved V genes, and no reason is known for the rest. The sample table shows 30,000 to 50,000 clones, and over 75% are seen once. Of the sample, 30% to 40% falls within the top ten clones. Sequenced input: peripheral blood. These receptors all stem from an elderly man with active or convalescent COVID-19.

The chain joins TRBV2 to TRBJ1-1, with D perhaps TRBD1 (6 bases). This CDR3 is 14 amino acids long. The germline CDR1 and CDR2 sequences are SNHLY and FYNNEI. V lost 6 bases to trimming and J lost 1 base, with 12 bases between them. This chain's CDR3 is CASRLQGWNTEAFF. The CDR3 nucleotides are TGTGCCAGCAGACTACAGGGCTGGAACACTGAAGCTTTCTTT.

The rearrangement links TRBV28 to TRBJ1-4; tentatively, D is TRBD1 (6 bases). The length of the CDR3 is 15 residues. V lost 6 bases to trimming and J lost 8 bases, with 19 bases between them. Germline CDR1 MDHEN, CDR2 SYDVKM. The CDR3 nucleotides are TGTGCCAGCAGCGAACAGGGAGTTGGTAACGAAAAACTGTTTTTT. Translated: CASSEQGVGNEKLFF.

The chain links TRBV10-3 to TRBJ1-3; D gene ambiguous. V lost 3 bases to trimming and J lost 3 bases, with 9 bases between them. The CDR3 contains 14 residues. Germline values: CDR1 ENHRY, CDR2 SYGVKD. CDR3 sequence: CAISDGDSGNTIYF. In DNA, the CDR3 is TGTGCCATCAGTGACGGGGATAGTGGAAACACCATATATTTT.

This chain uses TRBV5-4 with TRBJ1-3; 7 nucleotides agree with TRBD1. The CDR3 has 15 residues. Germline values: CDR1 SGHNT, CDR2 YYREEE (reference sequence). V was clipped by 4 bases and J by 0 bases; unmatched bases: 4. The DNA for the CDR3 is TGTGCCAGCAGCCCGGGACAGCCCTCTGGAAACACCATATATTTT. Protein: CASSPGQPSGNTIYF.

This chain connects TRBV28 to TRBJ1-1; no definite D call. Germline CDR1 MDHEN, CDR2 SYDVKM. V shed 7 bases and J shed 6 bases, with 15 bases lying between them. The CDR3 is made up of 13 amino acids. The CDR3 DNA reads TGTGCCAGCAACGTGGTACTTTATGCTGAAGCTTTCTTT. Translation gives CASNVVLYAEAFF. The entire variable domain, with the rest obtained from reference TRBV28 and TRBJ1-1, is as follows: DVKVTQSSRYLVKRTGEKVFLECVQDMDHENMFWYRQDPGLGLRLIYFSYDVKMKEKGDIPEGYSVSREKKERFSLILESASTNQTSMYLCASNVVLYAEAFFGQGTRLTVV.

About this clone: Its ends do not fully match the called genes, so a read error is possible. The rearrangement uses TRBV7-7 and TRBJ2-7, with 8 bases lining up with TRBD1. CDR3 size: 15 residues. Germline CDR1 is SSHAT and CDR2 is FNYEAQ (reference sequence). CDR3 in DNA: TGTGCTAGCAGCTTAGATTTGGCAGGGGGCAACGAGCAGTACTTC. As protein: CASSLDLAGGNEQYF.

This sequence joins TRBV14 and TRBJ1-2, with D possibly TRBD1 on 5 matching bases. The ends were cut back, 0 bases at V and 8 bases at J, with 19 bases in the middle. CDR3 length: 16 amino acids. Germline-derived CDR1 and CDR2 are SGHDN and FVKESK. The DNA for the CDR3 is TGTGCCAGCAGCCAAGATGACGGACACACTACGGAGGGCTACACCTTC. It encodes CASSQDDGHTTEGYTF.

The chain couples TRBV2 to TRBJ2-3, with 10 bases fitting TRBD2. This CDR3 is 12 amino acids long. The trim removed 5 bases at V and 12 bases at J, leaving 5 bases unmatched. Per germline, CDR1 SNHLY and CDR2 FYNNEI. CDR3 bases: TGTGCCAGCAGTTTTAGCGGGAGGTTTCAGTATTTT. As protein: CASSFSGRFQYF.

This chain joins TRBV9 and TRBJ2-1, with 7 bases lining up with TRBD1. The junction had 14 bases not matched to a gene; V was cut back by 4 bases and J by 4 bases. CDR3 size: 17 residues. Germline V gene data show CDR1 as SGDLS and CDR2 as YYNGEE. The CDR3: CASSPGGVGTAYNEQFF. CDR3 DNA: TGTGCCAGCAGCCCAGGAGGCGTAGGGACAGCTTACAATGAGCAGTTCTTC.

The gene calls are TRBV4-3 and TRBJ1-6; D is uncertain. This CDR3 has 15 amino acids. The germline V gene encodes CDR1 LGHNA and CDR2 YSLEER. Trimming took 1 base from V and 7 from J, leaving 11 bases between them. This CDR3 reads CASSQGLGGNSPLHF. In DNA, the CDR3 is TGCGCCAGCAGCCAAGGTCTAGGTGGCAATTCACCCCTCCACTTT.

This chain connects TRBV7-8 to TRBJ2-1; perhaps TRBD2 as D (6 bases). The V gene's germline CDR1 is SGHVS and CDR2 FQNEAQ. V lost 5 bases to trimming and J lost 6 bases, with 20 bases between them. The CDR3 is 16 amino acids. Here the CDR3 DNA reads TGTGCCAGCAGCCCGAGGGGCGCGGGGACCCCCAATGAGCAGTTCTTC. As protein: CASSPRGAGTPNEQFF.

V and J are TRBV28 and TRBJ1-6, with D unresolved. V lost 7 bases, J lost 0 bases, and 25 bases lay in between. This CDR3 spans 20 amino acids. Germline V gene data show CDR1 as MDHEN and CDR2 as SYDVKM. CDR3 in amino acids: CASTPGISPTLFSYNSPLHF. CDR3 nucleotides: TGTGCCAGCACCCCCGGTATCTCCCCAACCCTGTTCTCCTATAATTCACCCCTCCACTTT.

This chain connects TRBV28 to TRBJ1-1; D is undetermined. Trimming cost V 6 bases and J 11 bases, with 16 bases left between them. There are 12 residues in the CDR3. Germline V gene data show CDR1 as MDHEN and CDR2 as SYDVKM. The CDR3 loop reads CASSPSAGMAFF. The CDR3 bases are TGTGCCAGCAGCCCATCGGCGGGTATGGCTTTCTTT.

In this sample, this clone turned up a few times. This chain links TRBV7-3 with TRBJ2-7, with TRBD1 matching over 8 bases. The ends lost 5 bases at V and 0 bases at J; junction bases unmatched: 12. The CDR3 sequence is 17 residues long. CDR1 and CDR2 (germline): SGHTA, FQGTGA. The CDR3 is CASSPSTAGGLSYEQYF. CDR3 DNA sequence: TGTGCCAGCAGCCCCTCTACCGCAGGGGGCCTCTCCTACGAGCAGTACTTC. The variable domain in full, with the rest retrieved from reference TRBV7-3 and TRBJ2-7, is GAGVSQTPSNKVTEKGKYVELRCDPISGHTALYWYRQSLGQGPEFLIYFQGTGAADDSGLPNDRFFAVRPEGSVSTLKIQRTERGDSAVYLCASSPSTAGGLSYEQYFGPGTRLTVT.

The V and J genes are TRBV9 and TRBJ2-1; possibly TRBD2 for D (6 bases). Germline V gives CDR1 SGDLS, CDR2 YYNGEE. CDR3 length: 15 amino acids. The V gene lost 0 bases and the J gene lost 6 bases, with 13 bases spanning the gap. CDR3 region: CASSVVGGMGNEQFF. DNA of the CDR3: TGTGCCAGCAGCGTAGTGGGCGGGATGGGCAATGAGCAGTTCTTC. Based on the CDR3 plus reference TRBV9 and TRBJ2-1, the full variable domain is DSGVTQTPKHLITATGQRVTLRCSPRSGDLSVYWYQQSLDQGLQFLIQYYNGEERAKGNILERFSAQQFPDLHSELNLSSLELGDSALYFCASSVVGGMGNEQFFGPGTRLTVL.

The chain uses TRBV28 and TRBJ2-5, with 15 positions matching TRBD2. Per the germline V gene, CDR1 is MDHEN and CDR2 is SYDVKM. The CDR3 sequence is 17 residues long. The junction had 4 bases not matched to a gene; V was cut back by 3 bases and J by 2 bases. The CDR3 here is CASSLPGTSGGQETQYF. Written as DNA, the CDR3 is TGTGCCAGCAGTTTGCCAGGGACTAGCGGGGGGCAAGAGACCCAGTACTTC.

The rearrangement joins TRBV7-9 to TRBJ2-5; 9 positions match TRBD2. This CDR3 is 15 amino acids long. Germline loops: CDR1 SEHNR, CDR2 FQNEAQ (reference sequence). V was pared by 5 bases and J by 2 bases, with 6 bases of the junction left unmatched. In DNA, the CDR3 is TGTGCCAGCAGCACCCGACTAGCGGAGCAAGAGACCCAGTACTTC. Protein: CASSTRLAEQETQYF.

J is TRBJ1-1 and V is TRBV20-1; maybe TRBD1 (6 bases). The germline V and J ends were trimmed by 3 bases and 4 bases, with 9 bases remaining between them. The CDR3 totals 12 residues. From germline, CDR1 is DFQATT and CDR2 SNEGSKA (reference sequence). As DNA, the CDR3 is TGCAGTGCTAGTCAGGGGCTCACTGAAGCTTTCTTT. Translating it yields CSASQGLTEAFF.

The genes are TRBV19 and TRBJ2-5, with D possibly TRBD1 on 6 matching bases. Per germline, CDR1 LNHDA and CDR2 SQIVND (reference sequence). The CDR3 is 8 residues long. The DNA of the CDR3 is TGTGCTCGGGACACTCAGTACTTC. Amino acid sequence: CARDTQYF.

This chain joins TRBV12-3 or TRBV12-4 and TRBJ2-7; possibly TRBD2 for D (5 bases). This CDR3 has 10 amino acids. Trimming removed 6 bases at V and 7 bases at J, with 7 bases between. CDR3 amino acids: CASRSGEQYF. As DNA, the CDR3 is TGTGCCAGCAGGTCGGGGGAGCAGTACTTC.

The V gene is TRBV19, the J gene TRBJ1-1, with D unresolved. The CDR3 is 11 residues long. CDR1 and CDR2 from the germline V gene are LNHDA and SQIVND (reference sequence). Trimming took off 3 bases at V and 6 bases at J, with 5 bases between the two ends. CDR3 region: CASSISAEAFF. The CDR3 DNA follows: TGTGCCAGTAGTATTAGCGCTGAAGCTTTCTTT.

This clone has a handful of counts. The chain is built from TRBV28 and TRBJ1-5, with no clear D. Trimming left V 2 bases short and J 5 bases short, with 4 bases between. CDR3 size: 12 residues. Germline CDR1 is MDHEN and CDR2 is SYDVKM. CDR3: CASSLIDQPQHF. The CDR3 nucleotides are TGTGCCAGCAGTTTAATCGATCAGCCCCAGCATTTT.

The chain employs TRBV4-1 and TRBJ2-7; 8 positions match TRBD2. V lost 0 bases, J lost 0 bases, and 4 bases stayed unmatched. Germline V gene lookup returns CDR1 MGHRA and CDR2 YSYEKL. The CDR3 loop spans 16 amino acids. CDR3 nucleotides: TGCGCCAGCAGCCAAGATTGGGGACTAGACTCCTACGAGCAGTACTTC. This translates into CASSQDWGLDSYEQYF.

The chain combines TRBV11-2 with TRBJ2-5; D is possibly TRBD1 (6 bases). This CDR3 has 15 residues. From germline, CDR1 is SGHAT and CDR2 FQNNGV. V lost 1 base to trimming and J lost 2 bases, with 11 bases between them. CDR3 sequence reads: CASSLVGTLQETQYF. The CDR3 region has the DNA TGTGCCAGCAGCTTAGTGGGGACATTACAAGAGACCCAGTACTTC.

The chain uses TRBV7-9 and TRBJ1-5; D is possibly TRBD1 (5 bases). Germline V gene sequence: CDR1 SEHNR, CDR2 FQNEAQ (reference sequence). The CDR3 has 14 residues. V gave up 3 bases and J gave up 5 bases, with 11 bases separating them. The CDR3 is CASSFGGSHQPQHF. The CDR3 coding sequence is TGTGCCAGCAGCTTCGGGGGGTCCCATCAGCCCCAGCATTTT. Variable domain in full (rest from reference TRBV7-9 and TRBJ1-5): DTGVSQNPRHKITKRGQNVTFRCDPISEHNRLYWYRQTLGQGPEFLTYFQNEAQLEKSRLLSDRFSAERPKGSFSTLEIQRTEQGDSAMYLCASSFGGSHQPQHFGDGTRLSIL.

V gene TRBV11-2 combines with J gene TRBJ1-6, with TRBD1 as a possible D gene (6 bases). CDR1 SGHAT and CDR2 FQNNGV come from the germline V gene. The germline V and J ends were trimmed by 4 bases and 6 bases, with 25 bases remaining between them. The CDR3 consists of 19 residues. CDR3 sequence: CASSSARIPSTGPNSPLHF. The DNA for the CDR3 is TGTGCCAGCAGCTCCGCCCGCATACCATCGACAGGTCCTAATTCACCCCTCCACTTT.

This chain connects TRBV3-1 (or the pseudogene TRBV3-2) to TRBJ2-2, with D possibly matching TRBD1 (5 bases). Deletions cut 0 bases from V and 4 bases from J, with 15 bases between. The V gene's germline CDR1 is LGHDT and CDR2 YNNKEL (reference sequence). The CDR3 covers 17 residues. As DNA, the CDR3 is TGTGCCAGCAGCCAAGATCCCTTCAGGGCTGGCACCGGGGAGCTGTTTTTT. Its translation: CASSQDPFRAGTGELFF.

The chain links TRBV2 to TRBJ1-1, with D unclear. Per the germline V gene, CDR1 is SNHLY and CDR2 is FYNNEI. V lost 2 bases and J 3 bases, leaving 7 bases between the germline ends. This CDR3 is 13 amino acids long. In DNA form, the CDR3 reads TGTGCCAGCAGTGAATCTACAGACACTGAAGCTTTCTTT. Translation: CASSESTDTEAFF.

The chain's CDR3 is CASSLGHFTYEQYF. DNA of the CDR3: TGTGCCAGCTCACTGGGGCACTTTACCTACGAGCAGTACTTC. This chain links TRBV18 with TRBJ2-7, with a tentative D call TRBD1 (5 bases). The V end was cut by 4 bases, the J end by 2 bases, with 12 bases between. Germline V lookup: CDR1 KGHSH, CDR2 LQKENI. This CDR3 spans 14 amino acids.

This clone was seen more than once but under ten times. The chain recombines TRBV25-1 with TRBJ1-1; the D gene is possibly TRBD1 (5 bases). Germline V gives CDR1 MGHDK, CDR2 SYGVNS. The CDR3 consists of 13 residues. Trimming cost V 4 bases and J 3 bases, with 9 bases left between them. CDR3 nucleotide sequence: TGTGCCAGCAGTGCTGCGGGGCACACTGAAGCTTTCTTT. This codes for CASSAAGHTEAFF.

J is TRBJ2-6 and V is TRBV13; TRBD1 matches at 9 bases. After removal of 5 bases from V and 1 base from J, the junction contained 12 bases not matched to a gene. Germline CDR1 PRHDT, CDR2 FYEKMQ (reference sequence). This CDR3 comprises 19 residues. In nucleotides, the CDR3 is TGTGCCAGCAGCCTAGACCGGGACAGGGCGCTTTCTGGGGCCAACGTCCTGACTTTC. This gives the protein CASSLDRDRALSGANVLTF.

The J gene is TRBJ2-2, the V gene TRBV2; D perhaps matches TRBD1 (6 bases). CDR3 size: 17 residues. Germline V gene data show CDR1 as SNHLY and CDR2 as FYNNEI. Trimming left V 1 base short and J 3 bases short, with 15 bases between. This CDR3 reads CASSEVQDSPYTGELFF. CDR3 coding DNA: TGTGCCAGCAGTGAAGTGCAGGACAGTCCCTACACCGGGGAGCTGTTTTTT. Complete variable domain (other parts from reference TRBV2 and TRBJ2-2): EPEVTQTPSHQVTQMGQEVILRCVPISNHLYFYWYRQILGQKVEFLVSFYNNEISEKSEIFDDQFSVERPDGSNFTLKIRSTKLEDSAMYFCASSEVQDSPYTGELFFGEGSRLTVL.